The entry below describes one T cell receptor (beta chain). This sample is part of a study of blood T cell repertoires in COVID-19. Germline assignment: CDR1 LGHDT and CDR2 YNNKEL (reference sequence). The CDR3 length is 13 residues. The ends lost 3 bases at V and 5 bases at J; junction bases unmatched: 3. Here immunoSEQ multiplex PCR was the method, and the copy in TCRdb shows in-frame clones only, minus some. The repertoire holds more than 85,000 clones, around 85% seen once, with roughly 12% in the top ten. The sample comprised peripheral blood. The chain has TRBV3-1 (or the pseudogene TRBV3-2) and TRBJ1-2, with 7 bases that match TRBD1. The clonotype originates from a human donor in a cohort sampled during active COVID-19. CDR3 sequence: CASSHRGTYGYTF. DNA for the CDR3: TGTGCCAGCAGCCACAGGGGGACTTATGGCTACACCTTC.